Reported below is one T cell receptor beta chain. Germline-derived CDR1 and CDR2 are MNHEY and SMNVEV (reference sequence). After removal of 0 bases from V and 4 bases from J, the junction contained 1 base not matched to a gene. The CDR3 runs to 14 residues. Repertoires were generated with immunoSEQ multiplex PCR, while TCRdb's copy carries only in-frame clones and drops some. Of 300,000 to 350,000 clones listed, roughly 90% are singletons. These data originate in a study of blood T cell repertoires in COVID-19. The source is a woman aged 25 to 39 who had recovered from COVID-19. The genes are TRBV27 and TRBJ1-1; TRBD1 agrees at 8 bases. Sequencing was performed on PBMCs or T cells enriched from blood (not recorded which). CDR3 sequence (DNA): TGTGCCAGCAGTTTATCGCAGGGGGCCACTGAAGCTTTCTTT. This encodes CASSLSQGATEAFF.